This T cell receptor beta chain was obtained from a study of blood T cells in healthy people across ages. Study-level points and caveats: Long-lived donors had more naive CD4+ cells and higher diversity than aged donors.

The sample holds many counts of this clonotype. The target antigen is unknown. Sample-barcoded 5' priming and a J-beta primer mix drove a second PCR of roughly 7 to 11 cycles. MiXCR, applied by TCRdb to the 5' RACE reads, yields one record per CDR3 protein. The data hold hundreds of thousands of distinct CDR3 sequences, with approximately 29% observed a single time. What was sequenced was blood. This TCR derives from a woman over 75 in good health.

The CDR3 region has the DNA TGTGCCAGCAGCTTATCGGGGGGGCTAGATACGCAGTATTTT. The encoded protein is CASSLSGGLDTQYF. The V and J genes are TRBV7-9 and TRBJ2-3; 8 nucleotides match TRBD2. J was trimmed by 5 bases and V by 2 bases; bases with no gene match: 3. Germline V gene lookup returns CDR1 SEHNR and CDR2 FQNEAQ (reference sequence). The CDR3 sequence is 14 residues long.